The 13 T cell receptor beta chains given below trace back to one sample, sequenced in a study of cytomegalovirus exposure and HLA in healthy donors. PCR primers comprised 60 Vbeta and 13 Jbeta primers. Clones were read by immunoSEQ multiplex PCR, and TCRdb kept only the in-frame ones, dropping some. The data hold 100,000 to 120,000 clones, with about 80% observed a single time. The specimen was PBMCs. These receptor sequences come from a woman between 55 and 75 years old in good health and CMV-seropositive.

This chain uses TRBV5-1 with TRBJ2-5; 9 bases match TRBD1. TRBJ2-7 explains the end of the DNA better; the J call may be wrong. The CDR3 spans 14 residues. Germline V lookup: CDR1 SGHRS, CDR2 YFSETQ. This chain's CDR3 is CASSLGDRASEQYF. The CDR3 DNA follows: TGCGCCAGCAGCTTGGGGGACAGGGCATCCGAGCAGTACTTC.

The rearrangement joins TRBV2 to TRBJ2-7; maybe TRBD2 (6 bases). Trimming left V 3 bases short and J 6 bases short, with 12 bases between. The germline CDR1 and CDR2 sequences are SNHLY and FYNNEI. The CDR3 is made up of 13 amino acids. The CDR3 region is CASSDGLATEQYF. CDR3 in DNA: TGTGCCAGCAGTGACGGTCTAGCGACCGAGCAGTACTTC.

The chain recombines TRBV4-2 with TRBJ1-1, with D perhaps TRBD1 (5 bases). The CDR3 totals 16 residues. With 2 bases removed from V and 0 bases from J, the gap between germline ends came to 13 bases. The germline gives CDR1 LGHNA, CDR2 YNFKEQ. DNA for the CDR3: TGTGCCAGCAGCCAAAACTCGGGGGACTTGAACACTGAAGCTTTCTTT. This codes for CASSQNSGDLNTEAFF.

DNA of the CDR3: TGTGCCAGTACAATGAGGGCGCGGGGCACCGGGGAGCTGTTTTTT. Amino acids: CASTMRARGTGELFF. The gene calls are TRBV19 and TRBJ2-2, with D tentatively TRBD2 (6 bases). The CDR3 extends over 15 amino acids. Germline CDR1 and CDR2: LNHDA and SQIVND (reference sequence). The V end lost 7 bases, the J end lost 4 bases, and 16 bases lay between the germline ends.

The genes are TRBV27 and TRBJ1-1, with 7 bases matching TRBD1. The junction had 4 bases not matched to a gene; V was cut back by 5 bases and J by 4 bases. CDR3 length equals 13 residues. CDR1 is MNHEY, CDR2 SMNVEV, per germline (reference sequence). The CDR3 DNA reads TGTGCCAGCAGTCCCTACAGGGGCACTGAAGCTTTCTTT. Protein product: CASSPYRGTEAFF.

The rearrangement uses TRBV5-1 and TRBJ2-2; 9 nucleotides line up with TRBD2. The CDR3 is 19 amino acids. Germline trimming cut 2 bases from V and 2 bases from J; bases unmatched to any gene: 13. CDR1 is SGHRS, CDR2 YFSETQ, per germline. Written as DNA, the CDR3 is TGCGCCAGCAGCTTCGCGATAGCGGGAGCGGGACTTAACACCGGGGAGCTGTTTTTT. It translates to CASSFAIAGAGLNTGELFF. The variable domain in full, completed from reference TRBV5-1 and TRBJ2-2, reads KAGVTQTPRYLIKTRGQQVTLSCSPISGHRSVSWYQQTPGQGLQFLFEYFSETQRNKGNFPGRFSGRQFSNSRSEMNVSTLELGDSALYLCASSFAIAGAGLNTGELFFGEGSRLTVL.

In its sample, this clone was seen a few times. The DNA of the CDR3 is TGTGCCAGCCGGGAGAGCTCTGGGGCCAACGTCCTGACTTTC. Protein: CASRESSGANVLTF. The chain links TRBV7-3 to TRBJ2-6, with a weak D call TRBD2 (6 bases). Trimming left V 8 bases short and J 0 bases short, with 8 bases between. The CDR3 is made up of 14 amino acids. The V gene's germline CDR1 is SGHTA and CDR2 FQGTGA.

This clone was detected only a few times. V is TRBV19 and J is TRBJ2-7; D unclear. The CDR3 runs 11 residues. In germline, CDR1 is LNHDA, CDR2 SQIVND (reference sequence). Trimming took 5 bases from V and 6 from J, leaving 8 bases between them. The DNA of the CDR3 is TGTGCCAGTAGTTCCAGAGGCGAGCAGTACTTC. Protein product: CASSSRGEQYF.

V gene TRBV25-1 combines with J gene TRBJ1-3; perhaps TRBD1 as D (6 bases). The CDR3 has 14 residues. CDR1 is MGHDK and CDR2 is SYGVNS in the germline V gene. V was shortened by 8 bases and J by 1 base, with 12 bases between the two germline ends. The CDR3 loop is CASQDRFSGNTIYF. Here the CDR3 DNA reads TGTGCCAGCCAAGACAGGTTTTCTGGAAACACCATATATTTT.

The chain links TRBV29-1 to TRBJ1-4; 7 bases are a match to TRBD1. Germline loops: CDR1 SQVTM, CDR2 ANQGSEA. V was clipped by 4 bases and J by 5 bases; unmatched bases: 7. This CDR3 spans 14 amino acids. The CDR3 spells CSVALTGPNEKLFF. Written as DNA, the CDR3 is TGCAGCGTTGCCCTGACAGGGCCCAATGAAAAACTGTTTTTT.

The V and J genes are TRBV15 and TRBJ2-2, with 7 bases that match TRBD1. The CDR3 extends over 16 amino acids. With V trimmed by 2 bases and J by 5 bases, 8 bases remained unmatched. Germline V gives CDR1 LNHNV, CDR2 YYDKDF (reference sequence). DNA for the CDR3: TGTGCCACCAGCAGATCTACAGGGGCGCGGACCGGGGAGCTGTTTTTT. Translated, it gives CATSRSTGARTGELFF.

In this sample, this clone turned up a few times. The same CDR3 is also encoded by other DNA sequences in this sample. The rearrangement uses TRBV28 and TRBJ1-5; 8 bases fit TRBD1. The J segment lost 2 bases and the V segment lost 5 bases, leaving 2 bases of the junction unmatched. Germline V lookup: CDR1 MDHEN, CDR2 SYDVKM. The CDR3 is made up of 14 amino acids. The CDR3, as DNA: TGTGCCAGCAGTCCGGGACAGGGCAATCAGCCCCAGCATTTT. Residues: CASSPGQGNQPQHF.

The chain recombines TRBV7-9 with TRBJ2-7; TRBD1 aligns across 8 bases. With 5 bases clipped from V and 5 bases from J, the junction kept 8 bases outside the gene matches. This CDR3 comprises 14 residues. Germline V gives CDR1 SEHNR, CDR2 FQNEAQ (reference sequence). CDR3: CASSRRTGSDEQYF. The CDR3 DNA reads TGTGCCAGCAGCCGGCGGACAGGGTCCGACGAGCAGTACTTC.